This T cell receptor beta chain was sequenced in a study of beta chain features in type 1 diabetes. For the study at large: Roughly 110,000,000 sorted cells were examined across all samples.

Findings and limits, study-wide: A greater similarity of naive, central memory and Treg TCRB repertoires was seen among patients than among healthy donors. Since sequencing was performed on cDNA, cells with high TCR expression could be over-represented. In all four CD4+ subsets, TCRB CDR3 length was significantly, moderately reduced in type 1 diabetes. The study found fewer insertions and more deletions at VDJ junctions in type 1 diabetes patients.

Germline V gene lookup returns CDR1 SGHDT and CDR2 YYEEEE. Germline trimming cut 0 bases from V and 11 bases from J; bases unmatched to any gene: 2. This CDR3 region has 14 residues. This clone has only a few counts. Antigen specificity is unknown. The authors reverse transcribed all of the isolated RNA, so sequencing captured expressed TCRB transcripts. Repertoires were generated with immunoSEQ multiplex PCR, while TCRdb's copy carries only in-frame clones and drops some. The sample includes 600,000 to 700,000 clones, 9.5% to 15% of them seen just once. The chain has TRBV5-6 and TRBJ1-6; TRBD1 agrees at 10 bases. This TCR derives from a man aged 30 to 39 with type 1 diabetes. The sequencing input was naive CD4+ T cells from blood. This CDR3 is CASSLGTGGTPLHF. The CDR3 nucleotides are TGTGCCAGCAGCTTGGGGACAGGGGGGACACCCCTCCACTTT.